This T cell receptor beta chain comes out of a study of blood T cell repertoires in COVID-19. Study-wide background: Nucleic acid was either cDNA or gDNA, and it came from T cells, B-cell-depleted T cells, or PBMCs.

In the study's own analysis: Estimation of nucleated cell counts relied on the amplification of reference gene primers. Data came from immunoSEQ multiplex PCR; TCRdb stores just in-frame clones and leaves some out. That table is the source of V, J and clone size, and D and trimming were worked out from the DNA. The profile covers under 200,000 clones, with 88% appearing a single time and around 1.5% taken by the ten largest. The CDR3 length is 13 residues. Germline assignment: CDR1 SGHVS and CDR2 FQNEAQ. The V end lost 6 bases, the J end lost 7 bases, and 13 bases lay between the germline ends. Input material: peripheral blood. The rearrangement links TRBV7-8 to TRBJ2-1, with a tentative D call TRBD2 (6 bases). The receptor was isolated from a man aged 18 to 30 with active or convalescent COVID-19. The CDR3 nucleotides are TGTGCCAGCAGGACCGCCGGGAGAAATGAGCAGTTCTTC. This codes for CASRTAGRNEQFF.